This T cell receptor beta chain comes out of a study of cytomegalovirus exposure and HLA in healthy donors. Study outcomes and limitations: Sequencing probably produced one cluster of sequence variants that were highly shared. With further analysis later on, most CMV-associated TCR beta chains appeared HLA-restricted.

With V trimmed by 3 bases and J by 0 bases, 1 base remained unmatched. The CDR3 totals 15 residues. CDR1 is SGHNT, CDR2 YENEEA, per germline. It was with 60 Vbeta and 13 Jbeta primers that the PCR ran. The method was immunoSEQ multiplex PCR; TCRdb's version includes in-frame clones alone and lacks a portion of them. The sample includes about 200,000 clones, around 73% of them seen just once. This clone has only a few counts. Its antigen is as yet unknown. Healthy people donating bone marrow made up the donors. The rearrangement joins TRBV11-3 to TRBJ2-1, with TRBD2 matching over 8 bases. This TCR was sampled from a male donor in good health and CMV-seronegative. Sequencing input: PBMCs. CDR3 sequence reads: CASSFSGSSYNEQFF. CDR3 nucleotides: TGTGCCAGCAGCTTCAGCGGGAGCTCCTACAATGAGCAGTTCTTC.